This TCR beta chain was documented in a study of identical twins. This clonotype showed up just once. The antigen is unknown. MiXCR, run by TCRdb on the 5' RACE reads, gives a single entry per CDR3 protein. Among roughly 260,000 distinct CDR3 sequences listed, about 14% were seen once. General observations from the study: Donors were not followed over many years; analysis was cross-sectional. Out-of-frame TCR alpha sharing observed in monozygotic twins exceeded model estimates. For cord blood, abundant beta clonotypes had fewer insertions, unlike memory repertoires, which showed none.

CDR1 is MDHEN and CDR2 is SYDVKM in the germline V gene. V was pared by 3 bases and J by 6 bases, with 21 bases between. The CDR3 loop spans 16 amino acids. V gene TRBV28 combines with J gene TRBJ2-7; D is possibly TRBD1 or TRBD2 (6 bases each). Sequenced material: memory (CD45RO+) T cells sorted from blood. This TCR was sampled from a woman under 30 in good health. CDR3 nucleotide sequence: TGTGCCAGCAGTTTTCTAACAGGCCTTACGGGGGCCGAGCAGTACTTC. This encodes CASSFLTGLTGAEQYF.